Described below is a single T cell receptor (beta chain) sequence and its context. Sequenced by immunoSEQ multiplex PCR; TCRdb stores in-frame clones only, minus some. The profile covers about 15,000 clones, with approximately 33% appearing a single time and approximately 1.8% taken by the ten largest. Per germline, CDR1 PRHDT and CDR2 FYEKMQ (reference sequence). The CDR3 spans 14 residues. V gave up 5 bases and J gave up 5 bases, with 15 bases separating them. The data were taken from a study of graft-versus-host responses after intestinal transplantation. Study-wide points: Detected in recipient marrow were GvH clones, some of which were first observed in ileum or blood. Across patients carrying graft-donor T cell macrochimerism, allografts held high graft-versus-host to host-versus-graft clonal ratios. Declines in HvG clones occurring early post-transplant were associated with peak circulating GvH clone levels.

Responders that carried the CFSE label, approximately 200,000 of them, were plated with approximately 200,000 irradiated, violet-dye-labeled stimulator cells. After the reaction, the investigators sorted the proliferating CFSE-low CD3+CD4+ and CD3+CD8+ responders. The TCR originated in a human patient who received an intestinal transplant. This chain joins TRBV13 and TRBJ1-1; D might be TRBD1 (6 bases). This material consisted of alloreactive CD8+ T cells from a mixed lymphocyte reaction culture, taken before intestinal transplant. Subset defined: CFSE-low proliferating T cells sorted from roughly six-day pre-transplant mixed lymphocyte reaction (GvH or HvG direction). CDR3 sequence: CASSLDRLGTEAFF. CDR3 nucleotides: TGTGCCAGCAGCCTAGACAGGCTGGGGACTGAAGCTTTCTTT. The variable domain in full, with the rest retrieved from reference TRBV13 and TRBJ1-1, is AAGVIQSPRHLIKEKRETATLKCYPIPRHDTVYWYQQGPGQDPQFLISFYEKMQSDKGSIPDRFSAQQFSDYHSELNMSSLELGDSALYFCASSLDRLGTEAFFGQGTRLTVV.